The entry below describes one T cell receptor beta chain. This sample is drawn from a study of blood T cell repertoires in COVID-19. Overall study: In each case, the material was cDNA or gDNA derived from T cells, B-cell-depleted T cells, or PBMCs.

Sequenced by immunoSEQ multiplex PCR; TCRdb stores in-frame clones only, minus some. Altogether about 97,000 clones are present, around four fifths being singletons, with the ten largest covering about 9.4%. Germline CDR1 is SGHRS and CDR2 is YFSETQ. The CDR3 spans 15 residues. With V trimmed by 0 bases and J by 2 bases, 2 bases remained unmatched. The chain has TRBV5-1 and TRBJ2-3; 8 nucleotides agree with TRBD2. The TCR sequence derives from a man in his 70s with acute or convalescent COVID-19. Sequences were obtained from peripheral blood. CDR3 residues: CASSLVSGNTDTQYF. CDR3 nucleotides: TGCGCCAGCAGCTTGGTTAGCGGGAACACAGATACGCAGTATTTT.